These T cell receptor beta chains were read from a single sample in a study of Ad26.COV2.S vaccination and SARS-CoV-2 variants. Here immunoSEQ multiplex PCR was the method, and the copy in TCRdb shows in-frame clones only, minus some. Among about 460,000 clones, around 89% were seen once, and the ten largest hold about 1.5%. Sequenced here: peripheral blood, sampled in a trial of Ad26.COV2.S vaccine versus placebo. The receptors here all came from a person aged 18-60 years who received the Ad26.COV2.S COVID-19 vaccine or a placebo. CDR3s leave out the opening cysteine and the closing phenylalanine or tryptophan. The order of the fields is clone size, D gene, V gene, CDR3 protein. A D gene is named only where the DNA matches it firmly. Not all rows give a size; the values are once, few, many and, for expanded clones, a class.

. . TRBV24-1 ATSDTEIQETQY
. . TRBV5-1 ASSSVNIYEQY
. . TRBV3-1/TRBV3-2 ASSQAGRSSTDTQY
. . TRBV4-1 ASSLGRGKWNEQY
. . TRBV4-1 ASSRGIPTDTQY
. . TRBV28 ASSSFYEQY
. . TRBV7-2 ASSLMAGNYGYT
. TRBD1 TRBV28 ASRPNRDRPYEQY
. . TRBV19 ASSSGRLPNQPQH
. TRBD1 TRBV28 ASSTTGTVVSPLH
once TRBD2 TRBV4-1 ASSQDFPTGLAEHNEQF
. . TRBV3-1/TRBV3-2 ASSQAWAGSPQPQH
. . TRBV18 ASSPGLTYEQY
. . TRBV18 ASSPQSGSEAF
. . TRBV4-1 ASSQGRPRWEQF
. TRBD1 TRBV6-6 ASSKPGTGGGYEQY
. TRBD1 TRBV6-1 ASSRQGASNQPQH
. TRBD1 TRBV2 ASSYRRGDRT
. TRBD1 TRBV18 ASSPGQASGEAF
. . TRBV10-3 AISESVGSRDTQY
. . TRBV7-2 ASSLYGGNTEAF
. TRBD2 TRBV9 ASSATSGSSYEQY
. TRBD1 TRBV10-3 AIAGTGDGYT
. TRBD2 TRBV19 ASSIRASGVSYEQY
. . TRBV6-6 ASSYSWVQPQH
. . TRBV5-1 ASSSSGTGDLEQY
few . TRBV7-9 ASSLVAFSGNTIY
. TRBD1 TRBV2 ASSEARGGYTEAF
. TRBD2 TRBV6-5 ASRFGLAPDTQY
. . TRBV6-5 ASIGQYSNQPQH
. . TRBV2 ASTLQLNEQY
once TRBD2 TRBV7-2 ASSLWRTSGGDNNEQF